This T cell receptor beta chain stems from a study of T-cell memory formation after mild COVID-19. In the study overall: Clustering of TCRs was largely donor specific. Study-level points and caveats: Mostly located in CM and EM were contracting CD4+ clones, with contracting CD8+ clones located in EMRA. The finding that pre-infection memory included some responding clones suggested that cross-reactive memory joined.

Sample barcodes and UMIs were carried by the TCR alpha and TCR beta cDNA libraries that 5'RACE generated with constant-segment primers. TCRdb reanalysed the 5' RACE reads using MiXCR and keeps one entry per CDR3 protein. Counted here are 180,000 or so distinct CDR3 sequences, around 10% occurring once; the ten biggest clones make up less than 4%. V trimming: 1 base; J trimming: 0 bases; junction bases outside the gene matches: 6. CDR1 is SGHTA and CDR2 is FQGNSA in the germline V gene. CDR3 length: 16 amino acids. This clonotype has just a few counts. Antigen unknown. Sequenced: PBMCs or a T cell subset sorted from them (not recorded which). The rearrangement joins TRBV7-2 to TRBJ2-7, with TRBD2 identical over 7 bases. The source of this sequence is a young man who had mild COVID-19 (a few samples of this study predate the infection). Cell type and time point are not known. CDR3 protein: CASSLGAGTSSYEQYF. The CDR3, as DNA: TGTGCCAGCAGCTTAGGAGCGGGAACCAGCTCCTACGAGCAGTACTTC.